These T cell receptor beta chains were read from a single sample in a study of CD8+ T cells in alopecia areata. Repertoires were generated with immunoSEQ multiplex PCR, while TCRdb's copy carries only in-frame clones and drops some. The data contain some 220,000 clones, more than 45% of them singletons. Here the sequenced sample was CD4+ T cells sorted from blood, taken at week 4, from a patient treated with tofacitinib. The receptor source for this set is a human donor with alopecia areata. The CDR3 runs from the conserved cysteine through the conserved F or W. Each record gives: V gene, D gene, J gene, clone size, CDR3 protein, CDR3 DNA. A D gene is named only where the DNA matches it firmly. Size tells how often a clone was seen (once, few, many) or the class of an expanded clone, and some rows leave it out.

v_call: TRBV6-6
d_call: NA
j_call: TRBJ1-2
clone_size: NA
cdr3_aa: CASGETGGVNYGYTF
cdr3_nt: TGTGCCAGCGGAGAAACTGGAGGGGTCAACTATGGCTACACCTTC

v_call: TRBV27
d_call: TRBD2
j_call: TRBJ2-1
clone_size: NA
cdr3_aa: CASSRVAGSSYNEQFF
cdr3_nt: TGTGCCAGCTCGAGGGTAGCGGGGAGCTCCTACAATGAGCAGTTCTTC

v_call: TRBV9
d_call: NA
j_call: TRBJ2-7
clone_size: NA
cdr3_aa: CASTPGREISYEQYF
cdr3_nt: TGTGCCAGCACCCCGGGGAGAGAGATCTCCTACGAGCAGTACTTC

v_call: TRBV29-1
d_call: TRBD1
j_call: TRBJ2-3
clone_size: NA
cdr3_aa: CSVRTGAGQDTQYF
cdr3_nt: TGCAGCGTCCGGACAGGGGCTGGTCAAGATACGCAGTATTTT

v_call: TRBV29-1
d_call: NA
j_call: TRBJ1-4
clone_size: few
cdr3_aa: CSVSGPGNGEKLFF
cdr3_nt: TGCAGCGTCTCAGGCCCGGGGAACGGTGAAAAACTGTTTTTT

v_call: TRBV14
d_call: TRBD1
j_call: TRBJ1-2
clone_size: NA
cdr3_aa: CASSQYQGDGYTF
cdr3_nt: TGTGCCAGCAGCCAATACCAGGGGGATGGCTACACCTTC

v_call: TRBV5-6
d_call: TRBD1
j_call: TRBJ1-6
clone_size: NA
cdr3_aa: CANDPTGTGNSPLHF
cdr3_nt: TGTGCCAACGACCCGACCGGGACAGGGAATTCACCCCTCCACTTT

v_call: TRBV5-1
d_call: NA
j_call: TRBJ1-6
clone_size: NA
cdr3_aa: CASSLRDPGTALHF
cdr3_nt: TGCGCCAGCAGCCTCCGGGACCCAGGTACGGCCCTCCACTTT

v_call: TRBV2
d_call: NA
j_call: TRBJ1-1
clone_size: NA
cdr3_aa: CASSIILNTEAFF
cdr3_nt: TGTGCCAGCAGTATTATTTTGAACACTGAAGCTTTCTTT

v_call: TRBV2
d_call: NA
j_call: TRBJ2-1
clone_size: NA
cdr3_aa: CARTLRRGSESNEQFF
cdr3_nt: TGTGCCAGAACCTTACGCAGGGGCAGTGAAAGCAATGAGCAGTTCTTC

v_call: TRBV6-6
d_call: NA
j_call: TRBJ1-4
clone_size: few
cdr3_aa: CASGQKGELFF
cdr3_nt: TGTGCCAGCGGGCAAAAAGGAGAACTGTTTTTT

v_call: TRBV5-1
d_call: TRBD1
j_call: TRBJ1-1
clone_size: NA
cdr3_aa: CASSLADFGTGGEAFF
cdr3_nt: TGCGCCAGCAGCTTGGCCGATTTTGGGACAGGGGGAGAAGCTTTCTTT

v_call: TRBV30
d_call: NA
j_call: TRBJ2-7
clone_size: NA
cdr3_aa: CAWSVQPYEQYF
cdr3_nt: TGTGCCTGGAGTGTGCAACCATACGAGCAGTACTTC

v_call: TRBV29-1
d_call: NA
j_call: TRBJ2-7
clone_size: NA
cdr3_aa: CSVAWISYEQYF
cdr3_nt: TGCAGCGTTGCTTGGATCTCCTACGAGCAGTACTTC

v_call: TRBV30
d_call: NA
j_call: TRBJ1-1
clone_size: NA
cdr3_aa: CAWSTGNPEAFF
cdr3_nt: TGTGCCTGGAGCACAGGGAACCCTGAAGCTTTCTTT

v_call: TRBV7-2
d_call: TRBD1
j_call: TRBJ1-2
clone_size: NA
cdr3_aa: CASSPRQGSNYGYTF
cdr3_nt: TGTGCCAGCAGCCCCCGACAGGGGTCTAACTATGGCTACACCTTC

v_call: TRBV27
d_call: TRBD1
j_call: TRBJ2-3
clone_size: once
cdr3_aa: CASSRATGTGIRDTQYF
cdr3_nt: TGTGCCAGCAGCCGGGCGACCGGGACAGGGATACGGGATACGCAGTATTTT

v_call: TRBV4-2
d_call: NA
j_call: TRBJ2-3
clone_size: NA
cdr3_aa: CASSQPLYPDTQYF
cdr3_nt: TGTGCCAGCAGCCAACCCCTTTATCCAGATACGCAGTATTTT

v_call: TRBV4-1
d_call: TRBD1
j_call: TRBJ1-6
clone_size: NA
cdr3_aa: CASSQEGQGRDSPLHF
cdr3_nt: TGCGCCAGCAGCCAAGAGGGACAGGGAAGAGATTCACCCCTCCACTTT

v_call: TRBV15
d_call: NA
j_call: TRBJ2-3
clone_size: few
cdr3_aa: CATSRGGTDTQYF
cdr3_nt: TGTGCCACCAGCAGAGGAGGGACAGATACGCAGTATTTT

v_call: TRBV9
d_call: NA
j_call: TRBJ1-4
clone_size: NA
cdr3_aa: CASSLSTEGGEKLFF
cdr3_nt: TGTGCCAGCAGCTTGAGCACCGAGGGAGGCGAAAAACTGTTTTTT

v_call: TRBV30
d_call: NA
j_call: TRBJ2-2
clone_size: few
cdr3_aa: CAWSARRANTGELFF
cdr3_nt: TGTGCCTGGAGTGCCAGACGGGCGAACACCGGGGAGCTGTTTTTT

v_call: TRBV5-6
d_call: NA
j_call: TRBJ2-6
clone_size: NA
cdr3_aa: CASSFRRSGANVLTF
cdr3_nt: TGTGCCAGCAGCTTTAGACGCTCTGGGGCCAACGTCCTGACTTTC

v_call: TRBV15
d_call: NA
j_call: TRBJ1-5
clone_size: many
cdr3_aa: CATSRGGIESSDQPQHF
cdr3_nt: TGTGCCACCAGCAGAGGAGGGATTGAATCGTCGGATCAGCCCCAGCATTTT

v_call: TRBV15
d_call: TRBD2
j_call: TRBJ2-1
clone_size: NA
cdr3_aa: CATSRESSGGYNEQFF
cdr3_nt: TGTGCCACCAGCCGAGAGTCTAGCGGGGGTTACAATGAGCAGTTCTTC

v_call: TRBV30
d_call: NA
j_call: TRBJ1-4
clone_size: NA
cdr3_aa: CAWKKGPTNEKLFF
cdr3_nt: TGTGCCTGGAAAAAAGGGCCAACTAATGAAAAACTGTTTTTT

v_call: TRBV19
d_call: TRBD1
j_call: TRBJ1-1
clone_size: few
cdr3_aa: CASSSQQGAENTEAFF
cdr3_nt: TGTGCCAGTAGTTCTCAACAGGGGGCGGAGAACACTGAAGCTTTCTTT

v_call: TRBV30
d_call: TRBD1
j_call: TRBJ1-6
clone_size: few
cdr3_aa: CAWSVHRGPTDSPLHF
cdr3_nt: TGTGCCTGGAGTGTACACAGGGGTCCCACGGATTCACCCCTCCACTTT

v_call: TRBV6-6
d_call: TRBD1
j_call: TRBJ1-1
clone_size: NA
cdr3_aa: CASRNDRGRLTEAFF
cdr3_nt: TGTGCCAGCAGGAATGACAGGGGGCGCCTCACTGAAGCTTTCTTT

v_call: TRBV2
d_call: NA
j_call: TRBJ2-3
clone_size: once
cdr3_aa: CASSGAGVGTDTQYF
cdr3_nt: TGTGCCAGCAGTGGCGCAGGGGTAGGCACAGATACGCAGTATTTT

v_call: TRBV29-1
d_call: TRBD2
j_call: TRBJ2-5
clone_size: NA
cdr3_aa: CSVVWRTSLVWAQYF
cdr3_nt: TGCAGCGTTGTGTGGCGGACTAGCCTTGTTTGGGCCCAGTACTTC

v_call: TRBV5-1
d_call: NA
j_call: TRBJ1-1
clone_size: NA
cdr3_aa: CASSNEGQGPYTEAFF
cdr3_nt: TGCGCCAGCAGTAACGAAGGGCAGGGCCCCTACACTGAAGCTTTCTTT

v_call: TRBV11-1
d_call: NA
j_call: TRBJ1-1
clone_size: many
cdr3_aa: CASSLAGRGNTEAFF
cdr3_nt: TGTGCCAGCAGCTTAGCAGGTCGAGGGAACACTGAAGCTTTCTTT